The TCR beta chain described here comes from a study of beta chain features in type 1 diabetes. Worth noting for this clone: The antigen is unknown. Distinct nucleotide sequences in the sample also encode this CDR3.

cDNA synthesis used the whole RNA isolate, giving expressed TCRB sequences. Some 4 million reads were obtained on average from naive, central memory and regulatory T cell samples. Only in-frame clones appear in the TCRdb table, and some are missing; sequencing was by immunoSEQ multiplex PCR. The repertoire holds about 640,000 clones, with about an eighth as singletons. Study results and caveats: Researchers report that Type 1 diabetes patients had moderately but significantly shorter TCRB CDR3s across all four CD4+ subsets.

The sample taken for sequencing was naive CD4+ T cells from blood. The receptor was derived from a man between 25 and 39 years old with type 1 diabetes.

CDR3 sequence reads: CASSLDTDTQYF. The CDR3 region has the DNA TGTGCCAGCAGCTTGGATACAGATACGCAGTATTTT. The chain combines TRBV5-4 with TRBJ2-3; D gene uncertain. The germline CDR1 and CDR2 sequences are SGHNT and YYREEE (reference sequence). Trimming pared 0 bases from V and 3 bases from J, leaving 2 bases between. This CDR3 spans 12 amino acids.